The TCR beta chain described here comes from a study of blood T cell repertoires in COVID-19 (dated by TCRdb to 2019 to 2021). Regarding the complete study: The collaborator samples originated in the United States, Italy and Spain and spanned the acute and convalescent phases of COVID-19. The samples were drawn from the first 160 participants of the ongoing ImmuneRACE study and from some 1,300 subjects provided by 6 global collaborators. The repertoires were made available in a free public database intended to serve as a resource for research on the immune response to SARS-CoV-2. Sample metadata almost always included a de-identified subject ID, COVID-19 status, age in years and sex. Subjects who had been exposed to COVID-19, were actively infected with it, or had recovered from it provided the deeply sampled blood TCRbeta repertoires that made up the dataset. Where HLA class I and class II types were available, the types were taken from metadata supplied by the sample provider, not from assay-based typing. The prospective study material was composed of cDNA or gDNA derived from T cells, B-cell-depleted T cells, or PBMCs.

In the prospective study, participants were roughly 18 to 90 years old, resided in about two dozen geographic areas of the United States, and were enrolled through a virtual design. To assign participants to cohorts, the prospective study relied on clinical history that participants themselves reported in a screening survey and a study questionnaire. Each participant in the prospective study had whole blood, serum and a nasopharyngeal or oropharyngeal swab collected by mobile phlebotomists. Prospective study participants could optionally give additional blood draws and questionnaires over a roughly 2-month period. Before DNA extraction, blood samples from the prospective study were shipped at room temperature or frozen. The study at large found these results: How much clinical and demographic metadata was included differed by source and by participant, and the metadata was provided uncurated.

The germline V gene (reference sequence) gives CDR1 as LNHDA and CDR2 as SQIVND. The V end loses 6 bases and the J end loses 0 bases, and a stretch of 8 bases separates them. The CDR3, from cysteine to phenylalanine, totals 14 residues. Only CDR3 DNA is held: 42 bases, read in frame from base 1. TCRbeta CDR3 regions were amplified from genomic DNA using the immunoSEQ Assay, a bias-controlled multiplex PCR. The original methods were these. The number of nucleated cells in each sample was estimated by amplification of reference gene primers within the assay. To quantify the absolute abundance of each unique TCRbeta CDR3 rearrangement, sequence reads were collapsed and filtered. For each sample, productive Simpson clonality was calculated as the square root of Simpson's diversity index across productive rearrangements. TCRdb provides this immuneACCESS table in a form limited to in-frame rearrangements. Some clones are lacking; in checked studies, under half of them reflect an unresolved V gene, and why the rest are absent is not known. V, J and clone size are taken as reported in that table, and D and trimming were inferred from the DNA itself. The sample table holds around 220,000 clones, of which 88% were seen once. The biggest ten clones account for 14% to 15% of the sample.

Concerning this clone: Its antigen is currently not known. It has no much larger one-base neighbor in the sample; base qualities were not kept.

The V and J genes are TRBV19 and TRBJ2-2, with the D gene not confidently named. Sequencing was performed on PBMCs or T cells enriched from blood (not recorded which). This clonotype was sampled from a woman aged 45-65 years with acute COVID-19. The DNA sequence reads TGTGCCAGTAGCCACAGATCGAACACCGGGGAGCTGTTTTTT. This encodes CASSHRSNTGELFF.